This T cell receptor beta chain was retrieved from a study of T cell responses to AZD1222 COVID-19 vaccine. Whole-study findings and limits: Recipients of AZD1222 seropositive at baseline numbered only 6 or 7. There were mostly white British donors and more females than males, and clonal diversity was possibly underestimated. Nearly half of the spike-specific TCRs reportedly recognize variant regions that carry no mutations.

With respect to this clone: Its antigen is as yet unknown.

The CDR3 is 12 residues long. Looked up from germline, CDR1 is MNHEY and CDR2 is SVGAGI. V lost 6 bases and J lost 9, with 12 bases in between. Libraries were prepared by immunoSEQ multiplex PCR; TCRdb keeps only in-frame clonotypes and omits some of them. The table has 70,000 to 75,000 clones, around nine tenths seen once. This clonotype was sampled from an adult who received the AZD1222 COVID-19 vaccine. The specimen was peripheral blood, collected 28 days after the second AZD1222 dose. The V and J genes are TRBV6-5 and TRBJ2-1; a possible D gene is TRBD1 (6 bases). Here the CDR3 DNA reads TGTGCCAGCAGCACAGGGTGGAGTGAGCAGTTCTTC. This gives the protein CASSTGWSEQFF.